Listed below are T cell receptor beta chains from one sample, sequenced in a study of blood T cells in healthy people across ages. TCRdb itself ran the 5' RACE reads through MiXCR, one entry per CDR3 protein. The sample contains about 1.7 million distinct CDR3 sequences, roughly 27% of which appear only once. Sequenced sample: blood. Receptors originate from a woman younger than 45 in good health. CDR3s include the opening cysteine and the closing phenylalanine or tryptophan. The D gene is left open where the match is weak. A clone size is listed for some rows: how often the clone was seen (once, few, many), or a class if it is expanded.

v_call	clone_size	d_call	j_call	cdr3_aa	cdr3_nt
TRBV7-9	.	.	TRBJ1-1	CASSLDQPSREAFF	TGTGCCAGCAGCTTAGATCAGCCCTCCCGCGAAGCTTTCTTT
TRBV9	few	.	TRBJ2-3	CASSGGTPRDTQYF	TGTGCCAGCAGCGGTGGGACCCCCCGGGATACGCAGTATTTT
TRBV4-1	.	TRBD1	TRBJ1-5	CASSHAGQGFDQPQHF	TGCGCCAGCAGCCATGCGGGACAGGGATTCGATCAGCCCCAGCATTTT
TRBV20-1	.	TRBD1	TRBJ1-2	CSAWTGPQNVYGYTF	TGCAGTGCATGGACAGGACCCCAAAATGTCTATGGCTACACCTTC
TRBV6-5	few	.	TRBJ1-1	CASRSGVTEAFF	TGTGCCAGCAGATCAGGGGTTACTGAAGCTTTCTTT
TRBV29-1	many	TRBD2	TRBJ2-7	CSVERGGSVREQYF	TGCAGCGTTGAACGGGGCGGGAGCGTCCGCGAGCAGTACTTC
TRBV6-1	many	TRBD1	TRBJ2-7	CASSEGGQGAYEQYF	TGTGCCAGCAGTGAAGGGGGACAGGGGGCCTACGAGCAGTACTTC
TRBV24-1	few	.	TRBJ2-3	CATSEPPAAPRRADTQYF	TGTGCCACCAGTGAGCCCCCGGCTGCGCCGCGCCGTGCAGATACGCAGTATTTT
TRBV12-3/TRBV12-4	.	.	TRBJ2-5	CASSPGPTQETQYF	TGTGCCAGCAGCCCCGGGCCCACCCAAGAGACCCAGTACTTC
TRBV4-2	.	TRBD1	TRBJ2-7	CASSQDPGGKPYEQYF	TGTGCCAGCAGCCAAGATCCAGGGGGTAAGCCTTACGAGCAGTACTTC
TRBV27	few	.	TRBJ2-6	CASSLFGQSSALASGANVLTF	TGTGCCAGCAGTTTATTCGGACAATCATCCGCTTTGGCCTCTGGGGCCAACGTCCTGACTTTC
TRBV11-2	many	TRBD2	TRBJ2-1	CASSLAGNRNEQFF	TGTGCCAGCAGCCTAGCGGGGAACCGCAATGAGCAGTTCTTC
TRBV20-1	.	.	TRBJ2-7	CSARDESTGKTYEQYF	TGCAGTGCTAGAGACGAAAGCACCGGGAAAACCTACGAGCAGTACTTC
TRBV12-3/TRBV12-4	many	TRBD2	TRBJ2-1	CASSTRLAGGSTYNEQFF	TGTGCCAGCAGCACGAGACTAGCGGGGGGCTCTACCTACAATGAGCAGTTCTTC
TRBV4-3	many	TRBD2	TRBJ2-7	CASSQDRASGYEQYF	TGCGCCAGCAGCCAAGATAGGGCTAGCGGCTACGAGCAGTACTTC
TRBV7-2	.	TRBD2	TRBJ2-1	CASSQGPSSGRATNEQFF	TGTGCCAGCAGCCAGGGGCCGTCTAGCGGGAGGGCTACCAATGAGCAGTTCTTC
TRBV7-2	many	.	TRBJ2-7	CASSSRTLDLYEQYF	TGTGCCAGCAGCTCGAGGACTCTTGATCTCTACGAGCAGTACTTC
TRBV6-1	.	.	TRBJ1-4	CASSERGPANEKLFF	TGTGCCAGCAGTGAACGGGGGCCAGCTAATGAAAAACTGTTTTTT
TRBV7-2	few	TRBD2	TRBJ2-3	CASSSRVAGGDTQYF	TGTGCCAGCAGCTCCAGGGTAGCGGGAGGAGATACGCAGTATTTT
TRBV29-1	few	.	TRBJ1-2	CSVSETGNNYGYTF	TGCAGCGTCTCCGAGACAGGCAATAACTATGGCTACACCTTC
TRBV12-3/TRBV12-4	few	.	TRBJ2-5	CASTWGQGGRETQYF	TGTGCCAGCACCTGGGGTCAGGGGGGAAGAGAGACCCAGTACTTC
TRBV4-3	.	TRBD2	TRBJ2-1	CANSRDGGGYNEQFF	TGCGCCAACAGCCGAGATGGGGGGGGGTACAATGAGCAGTTCTTC
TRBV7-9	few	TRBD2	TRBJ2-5	CASSGTSGLEETQYF	TGTGCCAGCAGCGGTACTAGCGGCCTCGAGGAGACCCAGTACTTC
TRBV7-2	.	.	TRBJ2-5	CASSPTVLGAQYF	TGTGCCAGCAGCCCTACCGTCCTCGGGGCCCAGTACTTC
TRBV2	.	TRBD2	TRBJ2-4	CASSEISSGGNIQYF	TGTGCCAGCAGTGAAATATCCTCGGGAGGAAACATTCAGTACTTC
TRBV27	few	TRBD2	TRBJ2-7	CASQRGGLYEQYF	TGTGCCAGCCAGCGGGGGGGCCTCTACGAGCAGTACTTC
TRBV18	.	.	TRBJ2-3	CASSPTDSELGTDTQYF	TGTGCCAGCTCACCAACGGACAGCGAGTTAGGCACAGATACGCAGTATTTT
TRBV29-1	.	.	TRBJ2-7	CSVERHDSSYEQYF	TGCAGCGTTGAAAGACACGACAGCTCCTACGAGCAGTACTTC
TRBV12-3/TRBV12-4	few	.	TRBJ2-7	CASSFVSNRLPEQYF	TGTGCCAGCAGTTTCGTTTCAAACAGGCTCCCCGAGCAGTACTTC
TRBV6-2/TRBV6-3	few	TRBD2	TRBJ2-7	CASKLAGSTGQYF	TGTGCCAGCAAACTAGCGGGATCAACCGGGCAGTACTTC
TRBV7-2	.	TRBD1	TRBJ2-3	CASSAQQGSTDTQYF	TGTGCTAGCAGCGCCCAACAGGGGAGCACAGATACGCAGTATTTT
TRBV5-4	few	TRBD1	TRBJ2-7	CASSLQGSAVEQYF	TGTGCCAGCAGCTTACAGGGGTCTGCAGTTGAGCAGTACTTC
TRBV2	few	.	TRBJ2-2	CASSELLRRGRPYTGELFF	TGTGCCAGCAGTGAACTTTTGCGGAGGGGGAGGCCCTACACCGGGGAGCTGTTTTTT
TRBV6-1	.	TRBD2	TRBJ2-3	CASERGEGGTQYF	TGTGCCAGTGAGCGGGGTGAGGGAGGTACGCAGTATTTT
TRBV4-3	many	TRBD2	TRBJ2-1	CASSPTSGRAHEQFF	TGCGCCAGCAGCCCTACTAGCGGGAGGGCCCATGAGCAGTTCTTC
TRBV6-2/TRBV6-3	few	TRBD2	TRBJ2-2	CASSYVRTSGRPTGELFF	TGTGCCAGCAGTTACGTTAGGACTAGCGGGAGGCCCACCGGGGAGCTGTTTTTT
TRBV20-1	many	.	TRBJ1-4	CSARSRDNYEKLFF	TGCAGTGCTAGATCCCGGGACAACTATGAAAAACTGTTTTTT
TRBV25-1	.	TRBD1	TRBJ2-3	CASSEFKGATDTQYF	TGTGCCAGCAGTGAATTCAAGGGGGCAACAGATACGCAGTATTTT